The text below deals with one T cell receptor (beta chain). The sample originates from a study of blood T cell repertoires in COVID-19. Study-wide background: Acute-phase and convalescent COVID-19 samples originated in the United States, Italy and Spain. PBMCs, B-cell-depleted T cells, or T cells provided the cDNA or gDNA that made up the material.

Authors' analysis steps: Estimated nucleated cell counts came from reference gene primer amplification. The method was immunoSEQ multiplex PCR; TCRdb's version includes in-frame clones alone and lacks a portion of them. V and J calls and clone size are as listed in that table; D and trimming were resolved from the DNA. Among just over 650,000 clones listed, over 80% were seen once. The CDR3 is made up of 14 amino acids. Trimming stripped 5 bases from V and 1 base from J, with 11 bases between. Germline lookup yields CDR1 SGHVS and CDR2 FQNEAQ. Sequenced material: peripheral blood. This clonotype was obtained from a woman aged 18-30 years with acute or convalescent COVID-19. This chain connects TRBV7-8 to TRBJ1-2; D is uncertain. The CDR3 is CASSQLSLNYGYTF. The CDR3, as DNA: TGTGCCAGCAGCCAATTAAGCCTTAACTATGGCTACACCTTC.